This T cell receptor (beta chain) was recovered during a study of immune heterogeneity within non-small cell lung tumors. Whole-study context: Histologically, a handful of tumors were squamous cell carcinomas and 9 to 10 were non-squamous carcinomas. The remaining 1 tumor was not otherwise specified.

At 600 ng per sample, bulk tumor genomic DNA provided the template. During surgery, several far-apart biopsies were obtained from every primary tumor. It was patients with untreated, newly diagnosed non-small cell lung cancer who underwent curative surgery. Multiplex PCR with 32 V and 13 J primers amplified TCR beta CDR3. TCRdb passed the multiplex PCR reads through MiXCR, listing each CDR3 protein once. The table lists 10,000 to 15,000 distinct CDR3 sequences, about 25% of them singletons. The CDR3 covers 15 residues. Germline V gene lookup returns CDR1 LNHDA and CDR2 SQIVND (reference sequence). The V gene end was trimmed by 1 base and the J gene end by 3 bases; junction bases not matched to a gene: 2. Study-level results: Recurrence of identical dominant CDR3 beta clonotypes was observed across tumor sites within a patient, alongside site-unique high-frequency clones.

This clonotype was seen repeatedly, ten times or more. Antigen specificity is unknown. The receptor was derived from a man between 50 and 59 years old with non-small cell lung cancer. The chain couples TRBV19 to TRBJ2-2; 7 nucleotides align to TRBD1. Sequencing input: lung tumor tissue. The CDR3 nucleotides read TGTGCCAGTAGTATAGGTACAGGGGACACCGGGGAGCTGTTTTTT. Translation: CASSIGTGDTGELFF.